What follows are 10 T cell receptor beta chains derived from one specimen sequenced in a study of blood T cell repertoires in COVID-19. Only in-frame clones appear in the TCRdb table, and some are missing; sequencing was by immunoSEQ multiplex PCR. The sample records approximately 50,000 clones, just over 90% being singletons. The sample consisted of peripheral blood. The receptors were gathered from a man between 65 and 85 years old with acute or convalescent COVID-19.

CDR3: CATSTGGANEKLFF. The CDR3 DNA sequence: TGTGCCACCAGCACAGGGGGAGCTAATGAAAAACTGTTTTTT. The J gene is TRBJ1-4, the V gene TRBV15; 7 bases fit TRBD1. Germline CDR1 reads LNHNV; CDR2 reads YYDKDF (reference sequence). Losses at the gene ends were 4 bases for V and 3 bases for J; bases not matched to a gene: 2. The CDR3 consists of 14 residues.

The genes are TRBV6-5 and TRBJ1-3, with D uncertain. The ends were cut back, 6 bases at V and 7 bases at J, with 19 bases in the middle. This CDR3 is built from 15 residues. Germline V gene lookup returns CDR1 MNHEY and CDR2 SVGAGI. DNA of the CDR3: TGTGCCAGCAGCTATCGAGGACGGGGTGGGAACACCATATATTTT. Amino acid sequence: CASSYRGRGGNTIYF.

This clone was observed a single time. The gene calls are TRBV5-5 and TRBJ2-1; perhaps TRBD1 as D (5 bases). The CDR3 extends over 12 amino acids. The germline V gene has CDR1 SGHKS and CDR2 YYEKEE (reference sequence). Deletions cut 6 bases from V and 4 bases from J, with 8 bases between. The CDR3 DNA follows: TGTGCCAGCATCGGACAATACAATGAGCAGTTCTTC. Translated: CASIGQYNEQFF.

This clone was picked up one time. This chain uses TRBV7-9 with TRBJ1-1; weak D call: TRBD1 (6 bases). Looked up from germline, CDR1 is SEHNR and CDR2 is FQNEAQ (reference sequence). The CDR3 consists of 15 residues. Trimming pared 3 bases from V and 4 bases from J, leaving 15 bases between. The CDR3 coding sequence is TGTGCCAGCAGCTTCCCACTTACAGGGTCCACTGAAGCTTTCTTT. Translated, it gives CASSFPLTGSTEAFF. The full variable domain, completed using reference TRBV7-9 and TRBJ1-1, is DTGVSQNPRHKITKRGQNVTFRCDPISEHNRLYWYRQTLGQGPEFLTYFQNEAQLEKSRLLSDRFSAERPKGSFSTLEIQRTEQGDSAMYLCASSFPLTGSTEAFFGQGTRLTVV.

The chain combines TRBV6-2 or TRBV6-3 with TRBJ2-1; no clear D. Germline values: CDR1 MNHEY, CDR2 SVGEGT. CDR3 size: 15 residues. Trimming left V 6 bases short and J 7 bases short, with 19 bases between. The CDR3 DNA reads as TGTGCCAGCAGCCAACCGAGAGACACAACAAATGAGCAGTTCTTC. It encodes CASSQPRDTTNEQFF.

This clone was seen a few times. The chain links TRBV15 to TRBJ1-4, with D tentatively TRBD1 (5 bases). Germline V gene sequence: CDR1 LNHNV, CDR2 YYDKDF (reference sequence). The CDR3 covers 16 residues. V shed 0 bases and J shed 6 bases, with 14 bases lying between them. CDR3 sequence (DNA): TGTGCCACCAGCAGAGATGGGGGGGTCTGGGATGAAAAACTGTTTTTT. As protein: CATSRDGGVWDEKLFF.

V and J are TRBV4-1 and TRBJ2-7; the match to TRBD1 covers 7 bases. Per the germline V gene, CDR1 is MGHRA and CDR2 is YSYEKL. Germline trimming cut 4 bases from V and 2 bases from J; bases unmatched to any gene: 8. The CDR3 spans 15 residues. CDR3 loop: CASSPSGTAAYEQYF. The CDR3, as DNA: TGCGCCAGCAGCCCCTCAGGGACAGCCGCCTACGAGCAGTACTTC.

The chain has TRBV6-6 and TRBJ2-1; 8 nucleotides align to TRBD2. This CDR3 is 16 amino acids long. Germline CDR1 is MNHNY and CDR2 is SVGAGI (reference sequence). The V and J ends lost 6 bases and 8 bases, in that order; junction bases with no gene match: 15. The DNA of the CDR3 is TGTGCCAGCAGCAAAGGCTCCCTAGCGGGTAGCGATGAGCAGTTCTTC. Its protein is CASSKGSLAGSDEQFF.

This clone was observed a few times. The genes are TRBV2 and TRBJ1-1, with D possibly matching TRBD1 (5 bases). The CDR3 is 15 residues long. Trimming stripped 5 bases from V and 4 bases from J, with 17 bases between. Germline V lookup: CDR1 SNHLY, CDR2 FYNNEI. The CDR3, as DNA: TGTGCCAGCAGTTCACCTGCTTGGGGCGGCACTGAAGCTTTCTTT. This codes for CASSSPAWGGTEAFF.

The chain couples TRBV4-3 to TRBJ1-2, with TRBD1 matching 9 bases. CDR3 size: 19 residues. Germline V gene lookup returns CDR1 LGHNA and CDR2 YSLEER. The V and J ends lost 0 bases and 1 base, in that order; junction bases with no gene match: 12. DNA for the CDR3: TGCGCCAGCAGCCAAGATGGGAGGACAGGGGTGGGGGATAACTATGGCTACACCTTC. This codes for CASSQDGRTGVGDNYGYTF.